A single sample is the source of the 30 T cell receptor beta chains below, sequenced in a study of Ad26.COV2.S vaccination and SARS-CoV-2 variants. Clones were read by immunoSEQ multiplex PCR, and TCRdb kept only the in-frame ones, dropping some. The sample lists more than 400,000 clones, 80% to 95% seen once, with roughly 1.7% in the top ten. Treatment indicated: roughly 19 received Ad26.COV2.S at low or high dose, single or two shots; about five received placebo; per-sample allocation not given. Sampling took place 63 days after the first vaccine or placebo injection. The sample was peripheral blood, taken in a trial of Ad26.COV2.S vaccine versus placebo. The receptors stem from a person aged 18-60 years who received the Ad26.COV2.S COVID-19 vaccine or a placebo.

The chain uses TRBV7-2 and TRBJ2-7; TRBD1 matches 8 bases. The CDR3 runs 13 residues. From germline, CDR1 is SGHTA and CDR2 FQGNSA. V lost 7 bases, J lost 1 base, and 3 bases stayed unmatched. CDR3 nucleotide sequence: TGTGCCAGCATCCAGGGGGCGTCCTACGAGCAGTACTTC. It codes for CASIQGASYEQYF.

This sequence joins TRBV18 and TRBJ1-6; D call uncertain. V dropped 3 bases and J dropped 0 bases, with 9 bases sitting between them. CDR3 length: 16 amino acids. Germline CDR1 reads KGHSH; CDR2 reads LQKENI. The CDR3 DNA reads TGTGCCAGCTCACCCCCAGCGAGCTCCTATAATTCACCCCTCCACTTT. Translating it yields CASSPPASSYNSPLHF.

This clone showed up just a few times. This chain joins TRBV27 and TRBJ1-6; D remains unclear. V dropped 5 bases and J dropped 10 bases, with 21 bases sitting between them. Germline V lookup: CDR1 MNHEY, CDR2 SMNVEV (reference sequence). There are 16 residues in the CDR3. CDR3 residues: CASSPPGPRGRSPLHF. The DNA of the CDR3 is TGTGCCAGCAGTCCACCCGGACCCAGAGGGAGGTCACCCCTCCACTTT.

The chain uses TRBV20-1 and TRBJ2-2; D unresolved. The V end lost 3 bases, the J end lost 5 bases, and 7 bases lay between the germline ends. CDR1 is DFQATT, CDR2 SNEGSKA, per germline (reference sequence). CDR3 length: 12 amino acids. CDR3 sequence reads: CSASFLTGELFF. The CDR3 DNA follows: TGCAGTGCTAGTTTCTTAACCGGGGAGCTGTTTTTT.

V is TRBV19 and J is TRBJ1-2; 9 nucleotides agree with TRBD1. Germline V gene sequence: CDR1 LNHDA, CDR2 SQIVND (reference sequence). The CDR3 has 15 residues. The ends lost 3 bases at V and 6 bases at J; junction bases unmatched: 8. CDR3 DNA sequence: TGTGCCAGTAGTATCAGATGGGACAGGGTTAATGGCTACACCTTC. Translated, it gives CASSIRWDRVNGYTF.

This chain uses TRBV7-6 with TRBJ2-7, with 10 bases aligning to TRBD1. CDR3 length: 15 amino acids. After removal of 4 bases from V and 5 bases from J, the junction contained 8 bases not matched to a gene. From germline, CDR1 is SGHVS and CDR2 FNYEAQ. This CDR3 reads CASSSGTGVNHEQYF. CDR3 nucleotides: TGTGCCAGCAGCTCCGGGACAGGGGTAAACCACGAGCAGTACTTC.

The chain couples TRBV5-8 to TRBJ2-5; D might be TRBD2 (7 bases). Per the germline V gene, CDR1 is SGHTS and CDR2 is YDEGEE. V was cut by 4 bases and J by 5 bases, with 18 bases left in between. The CDR3 length is 15 residues. CDR3 sequence: CASSPLGAGEETQYF. CDR3 nucleotide sequence: TGTGCCAGCAGCCCTTTGGGGGCGGGGGAGGAGACCCAGTACTTC.

This rearrangement joins TRBV4-1 to TRBJ1-4; D gene uncertain. This CDR3 region has 14 residues. The germline CDR1 and CDR2 sequences are MGHRA and YSYEKL. V was clipped by 1 base and J by 7 bases, with 10 bases between them. The chain's CDR3 is CASSQVGGVEKLFF. The CDR3 DNA reads as TGCGCCAGCAGCCAAGTGGGAGGTGTTGAAAAACTGTTTTTT.

This chain joins TRBV10-1 and TRBJ1-3, with TRBD1 identical over 8 bases. The J segment lost 8 bases and the V segment lost 3 bases, leaving 3 bases of the junction unmatched. CDR3 length equals 13 residues. Germline V gene data show CDR1 as WNHNN and CDR2 as SYGVQD (reference sequence). The CDR3 DNA reads TGCGCCAGCAGTGATGACAGGGGAGACACCATATATTTT. Amino acid sequence: CASSDDRGDTIYF.

This chain connects TRBV19 to TRBJ1-5, with unresolved D. Germline V gene data show CDR1 as LNHDA and CDR2 as SQIVND (reference sequence). V was pared by 1 base and J by 0 bases, with 4 bases between. The CDR3 consists of 14 residues. CDR3 nucleotides: TGTGCCAGTAGTATAGGGGCTAGCAATCAGCCCCAGCATTTT. It yields the protein CASSIGASNQPQHF.

The rearrangement uses TRBV24-1 and TRBJ1-1; 7 positions match TRBD1. This CDR3 is built from 18 residues. Germline values: CDR1 KGHDR, CDR2 SFDVKD. V lost 0 bases, J lost 1 base, and 10 bases stayed unmatched. The CDR3 DNA follows: TGTGCCACCAGTGATTTGAGGGCGCCGGGACAGCCGAACACTGAAGCTTTCTTT. Protein sequence: CATSDLRAPGQPNTEAFF.

The gene calls are TRBV5-1 and TRBJ2-1; D is perhaps TRBD1 (6 bases). V was shortened by 3 bases and J by 3 bases, with 10 bases between the two germline ends. This CDR3 is built from 14 residues. Germline lookup yields CDR1 SGHRS and CDR2 YFSETQ. CDR3 region: CASSSQGIYNEQFF. CDR3 DNA: TGCGCCAGCAGCTCACAGGGTATCTACAATGAGCAGTTCTTC. Based on the CDR3 plus reference TRBV5-1 and TRBJ2-1, the full variable domain is KAGVTQTPRYLIKTRGQQVTLSCSPISGHRSVSWYQQTPGQGLQFLFEYFSETQRNKGNFPGRFSGRQFSNSRSEMNVSTLELGDSALYLCASSSQGIYNEQFFGPGTRLTVL.

V gene TRBV11-2 combines with J gene TRBJ2-7, with 11 bases aligning to TRBD2. The CDR3 has 15 residues. The germline V gene has CDR1 SGHAT and CDR2 FQNNGV. J gave up 4 bases and V 4 bases, and 6 bases lay outside the gene matches. CDR3 bases: TGTGCCAGCAGCTCTATAGCGGGGGGGCCTTACGAGCAGTACTTC. Translation: CASSSIAGGPYEQYF. The variable domain in full, with the rest retrieved from reference TRBV11-2 and TRBJ2-7, is EAGVAQSPRYKIIEKRQSVAFWCNPISGHATLYWYQQILGQGPKLLIQFQNNGVVDDSQLPKDRFSAERLKGVDSTLKIQPAKLEDSAVYLCASSSIAGGPYEQYFGPGTRLTVT.

This chain links TRBV19 with TRBJ2-3, with 7 bases aligning to TRBD2. V shed 1 base and J 1 base; nucleotides not matched to a gene: 2. Per the germline V gene, CDR1 is LNHDA and CDR2 is SQIVND (reference sequence). CDR3 size: 15 residues. The DNA of the CDR3 is TGTGCCAGTAGTATAGGCAGCGGGGGCACAGATACGCAGTATTTT. This encodes CASSIGSGGTDTQYF.

CDR3 protein: CASSLGISGADTQYF. CDR3 in DNA: TGTGCCAGCAGCTTAGGAATCAGCGGGGCGGATACGCAGTATTTT. The rearrangement uses TRBV7-2 and TRBJ2-3; 7 nucleotides match TRBD2. CDR1 SGHTA and CDR2 FQGNSA come from the germline V gene. The V segment lost 1 base and the J segment 6 bases; nucleotides outside the gene matches: 7. CDR3 length: 15 amino acids.

This sequence joins TRBV19 and TRBJ1-6; D gene unclear. This CDR3 region has 16 residues. CDR1 and CDR2 from the germline V gene are LNHDA and SQIVND (reference sequence). V dropped 3 bases and J dropped 4 bases, with 13 bases sitting between them. CDR3 DNA: TGTGCCAGTAGTATGGGCCTGAGGGAGTATAATTCACCCCTCCACTTT. Protein product: CASSMGLREYNSPLHF.

This chain connects TRBV6-6 to TRBJ1-4; D call uncertain. Germline-derived CDR1 and CDR2 are MNHNY and SVGAGI (reference sequence). CDR3 size: 13 residues. V lost 2 bases and J lost 3, with 4 bases in between. The CDR3 DNA reads TGTGCCAGCAGTTACAGACCTAATGAAAAACTGTTTTTT. Translated: CASSYRPNEKLFF.

The chain joins TRBV6-4 to TRBJ2-1; D call uncertain. V lost 6 bases and J lost 3, with 12 bases in between. Germline assignment: CDR1 MRHNA and CDR2 SNTAGT. The CDR3 consists of 14 residues. The CDR3 DNA reads as TGTGCCAGCAGACCGGGCCCTAACTACAATGAGCAGTTCTTC. Translation: CASRPGPNYNEQFF.

As to this clone: The junction does not match germline at one end; this may be a read error. The CDR3 reads CASSLGLFAGRGSNEQYF. CDR3 DNA sequence: TGTGCCAGCAGCTTGGGACTCTTTGCGGGCCGGGGCTCCAACGAGCAGTACTTC. The chain recombines TRBV7-2 with TRBJ2-7; the D gene is possibly TRBD2 (6 bases). CDR3 length equals 18 residues. Germline CDR1 SGHTA, CDR2 FQGNSA.

CDR3 amino acids: CASSLDGRAGYGYTF. Here the CDR3 DNA reads TGTGCCAGCAGTCTAGACGGCCGGGCAGGGTATGGCTACACCTTC. This sequence joins TRBV28 and TRBJ1-2; tentative D call: TRBD1 (5 bases). In germline, CDR1 is MDHEN, CDR2 SYDVKM. This CDR3 has 15 amino acids. Trimming shortened V by 5 bases and J by 5 bases, and 18 bases separated the two germline ends.

The CDR3 sequence is CASSPHGENTEAFF. In nucleotides, the CDR3 is TGCGCCAGCAGCCCACATGGAGAGAACACTGAAGCTTTCTTT. The J gene is TRBJ1-1, the V gene TRBV4-3; no clear D. Germline V gives CDR1 LGHNA, CDR2 YSLEER. This CDR3 is 14 amino acids long. V was shortened by 4 bases and J by 1 base, with 10 bases between the two germline ends.

This clone showed up just once. The chain joins TRBV9 to TRBJ2-2; 11 nucleotides line up with TRBD2. The V gene end was trimmed by 4 bases and the J gene end by 0 bases; junction bases not matched to a gene: 5. Germline assignment: CDR1 SGDLS and CDR2 YYNGEE. The CDR3 spans 17 residues. The CDR3 DNA follows: TGTGCCAGCAGCACCAGGACTAGCGGGTCGAACACCGGGGAGCTGTTTTTT. Translation: CASSTRTSGSNTGELFF.

This chain connects TRBV7-9 to TRBJ1-2; the match to TRBD1 covers 10 bases. Trimming removed 0 bases from V and 3 bases from J; junction bases left unmatched: 10. CDR1 is SEHNR and CDR2 is FQNEAQ in the germline V gene (reference sequence). The CDR3 length is 18 residues. CDR3 DNA: TGTGCCAGCAGCTTAGCTCTCCTTGGGGACAGGGGAGACTATGGCTACACCTTC. It is translated as CASSLALLGDRGDYGYTF.

Concerning this clone itself: Other DNA sequences in the sample encode the same CDR3. This chain joins TRBV6-5 and TRBJ1-1; D might be TRBD1 (6 bases). V lost 6 bases, J lost 2 bases, and 10 bases lay in between. The CDR3 is made up of 13 amino acids. Germline V CDR1 and CDR2: MNHEY, SVGAGI. CDR3 DNA sequence: TGTGCCAGCAGCCTAGGGGGAAACACTGAAGCTTTCTTT. Translation gives CASSLGGNTEAFF.

The chain recombines TRBV19 with TRBJ1-5; weak D call: TRBD1 (5 bases). This CDR3 is 16 amino acids long. Germline values: CDR1 LNHDA, CDR2 SQIVND (reference sequence). V dropped 9 bases and J dropped 7 bases, with 25 bases sitting between them. The CDR3 is CASHERGLNIQQPQHF. DNA of the CDR3: TGTGCCAGCCACGAGCGGGGCCTGAATATACAACAGCCCCAGCATTTT. Filled out from reference TRBV19 and TRBJ1-5, the complete variable domain reads DGGITQSPKYLFRKEGQNVTLSCEQNLNHDAMYWYRQDPGQGLRLIYYSQIVNDFQKGDIAEGYSVSREKKESFPLTVTSAQKNPTAFYLCASHERGLNIQQPQHFGDGTRLSIL.

The J gene is TRBJ1-5, the V gene TRBV28; D ambiguous. The CDR3 contains 12 residues. Trimming cost V 4 bases and J 7 bases, with 8 bases left between them. Per the germline V gene, CDR1 is MDHEN and CDR2 is SYDVKM. CDR3 sequence (DNA): TGTGCCAGCAGTTCGGGGAGACAGCCCCAGCATTTT. As protein: CASSSGRQPQHF.

The genes are TRBV30 and TRBJ2-7, with 9 bases aligning to TRBD1. V dropped 1 base and J dropped 7; count of bases not matched to a gene: 5. This CDR3 comprises 13 residues. Germline V gene data show CDR1 as GTSNPN and CDR2 as SVGIG (reference sequence). CDR3 protein: CAWSDRGPGEQYF. Written as DNA, the CDR3 is TGTGCCTGGAGTGACAGGGGGCCTGGGGAGCAGTACTTC.

This clone was observed a single time. This chain links TRBV7-8 with TRBJ1-2, with a weak D call TRBD1 (5 bases). Trimming took 2 bases from V and 5 from J, leaving 12 bases between them. CDR1 and CDR2 from the germline V gene are SGHVS and FQNEAQ. The CDR3 consists of 14 residues. Written as DNA, the CDR3 is TGTGCCAGCAGCTTACAGGGCTCCCTTTATGGCTACACCTTC. Translating it yields CASSLQGSLYGYTF. The full variable domain, completed using reference TRBV7-8 and TRBJ1-2, is GAGVSQSPRYKVAKRGQDVALRCDPISGHVSLFWYQQALGQGPEFLTYFQNEAQLDKSGLPSDRFFAERPEGSVSTLKIQRTQQEDSAVYLCASSLQGSLYGYTFGSGTRLTVV.

J is TRBJ2-2 and V is TRBV7-9; possible D gene TRBD1, 6 bases. Trimming stripped 1 base from V and 5 bases from J, with 8 bases between. The CDR3 covers 14 residues. CDR1 is SEHNR and CDR2 is FQNEAQ in the germline V gene (reference sequence). The CDR3, as DNA: TGTGCCAGCAGCTTAGGGCAGGGGACCGGGGAGCTGTTTTTT. It translates to CASSLGQGTGELFF.

This chain links TRBV3-1 (or the pseudogene TRBV3-2) with TRBJ2-5, with D possibly being TRBD1 (5 bases). Trimming stripped 4 bases from V and 4 bases from J, with 16 bases between. Looked up from germline, CDR1 is LGHDT and CDR2 is YNNKEL (reference sequence). CDR3 length: 15 residues. In nucleotides, the CDR3 is TGTGCCAGCAGCCCTACTGGGGCCAGGCTAGAGACCCAGTACTTC. This codes for CASSPTGARLETQYF.